Listed here are 26 T cell receptor beta chains from one sample, sequenced in a study of T-cell reconstitution after alpha-beta-depleted transplantation in children. Unique molecular identifiers were used in preparing the TCRbeta library. TCRdb reprocessed the PCR reads via MiXCR and lists one record per CDR3 protein. The sample holds about 980,000 distinct CDR3 sequences, under 30% seen once. Sample: PBMCs, mostly from graft donor cells, taken 360 days after TCRalphabeta/CD19-depleted stem cell transplant. Every receptor here comes from a boy under two years old who had a stem cell transplant for SCID, so the T cells may come from the graft donor.

This clonotype was observed a handful of times. The genes are TRBV9 and TRBJ2-5; 7 bases match TRBD1. CDR1 and CDR2 (germline): SGDLS, YYNGEE. The CDR3 consists of 15 residues. V lost 4 bases and J lost 2; bases outside the gene matches: 8. DNA for the CDR3: TGTGCCAGCAGCCCCCGGTCGGACAGGCAAGAGACCCAGTACTTC. Translated: CASSPRSDRQETQYF.

The rearrangement joins TRBV6-5 to TRBJ2-2; D not certain. The CDR3 runs to 17 residues. The V end lost 4 bases, the J end lost 6 bases, and 21 bases lay between the germline ends. Per the germline V gene, CDR1 is MNHEY and CDR2 is SVGAGI. The CDR3 region has the DNA TGTGCCAGCAGTTTTCCCTCTTTAGGTCAAGTGTCCGGGGAGCTGTTTTTT. It encodes CASSFPSLGQVSGELFF.

The chain uses TRBV5-1 and TRBJ2-4; TRBD1 matches at 9 bases. The J segment lost 2 bases and the V segment lost 1 base, leaving 7 bases of the junction unmatched. Germline V gives CDR1 SGHRS, CDR2 YFSETQ. This CDR3 region has 17 residues. The CDR3, as DNA: TGCGCCAGCAGCTTGTTACCCGGGACAGGGACCAAAAACATTCAGTACTTC. Encoded protein: CASSLLPGTGTKNIQYF.

In its sample, this clonotype was seen a few times. The chain uses TRBV5-1 and TRBJ1-1; D not certain. Germline CDR1 is SGHRS and CDR2 is YFSETQ. The CDR3 length is 14 residues. V was clipped by 5 bases and J by 5 bases, with 16 bases between them. CDR3 region: CASRRTPRDTEAFF. Written as DNA, the CDR3 is TGCGCCAGCAGAAGGACCCCTCGGGATACTGAAGCTTTCTTT.

The CDR3 loop is CASSRRTSGRETQYF. The CDR3, as DNA: TGTGCCAGCAGCCGACGGACTAGCGGGCGAGAGACCCAGTACTTC. V gene TRBV3-1 combines with J gene TRBJ2-5; TRBD2 agrees at 11 bases. Germline CDR1 LGHDT, CDR2 YNNKEL (reference sequence). The V segment lost 4 bases and the J segment 4 bases; nucleotides outside the gene matches: 5. The CDR3 sequence is 15 residues long.

This clonotype has only a few counts. The chain employs TRBV20-1 and TRBJ1-1; 7 bases are shared with TRBD1. This CDR3 region has 13 residues. CDR1 and CDR2 from the germline V gene are DFQATT and SNEGSKA (reference sequence). The V and J ends lost 4 bases and 4 bases, in that order; junction bases with no gene match: 6. This CDR3 is CSAKTGFPTEAFF. In DNA, the CDR3 is TGCAGTGCTAAGACAGGGTTCCCCACTGAAGCTTTCTTT.

This clonotype has only a few counts. The chain employs TRBV21-1 and TRBJ1-5. TRBV21-1 is recorded as a pseudogene. The CDR3 is 16 amino acids. CDR3 DNA sequence: TGTGCCAGCAGCAAAGAACGGGCTTGGAGCAATCAGCCCCAGCATTTT. It codes for CASSKERAWSNQPQHF.

V usage is TRBV15 and J usage is TRBJ2-5; D tentatively reads TRBD1 or TRBD2 (5 bases each). The CDR3 consists of 16 residues. Trimming left V 3 bases short and J 5 bases short, with 19 bases between. The germline V gene has CDR1 LNHNV and CDR2 YYDKDF (reference sequence). In DNA form, the CDR3 reads TGTGCCACCAGCAGCCCCGGGACCTCAACATTGGAGACCCAGTACTTC. Translated: CATSSPGTSTLETQYF.

This clonotype was recorded only once. The V gene is TRBV20-1, the J gene TRBJ2-1; TRBD2 might be the D (6 bases). CDR1 and CDR2 from the germline V gene are DFQATT and SNEGSKA (reference sequence). Deletions cut 3 bases from V and 2 bases from J, with 17 bases between. This CDR3 spans 16 amino acids. The CDR3 sequence is CSARVTGTSAYNEQFF. In nucleotides, the CDR3 is TGCAGTGCTAGGGTCACCGGGACTTCAGCCTACAATGAGCAGTTCTTC.

The chain employs TRBV28 and TRBJ1-6; D call uncertain. The germline CDR1 and CDR2 sequences are MDHEN and SYDVKM. V lost 5 bases to trimming and J lost 9 bases, with 17 bases between them. The CDR3 totals 15 residues. CDR3 DNA: TGTGCCAGCAGTCCTCACACCGGTGGCATTTCACCCCTCCACTTT. This sequence encodes CASSPHTGGISPLHF.

CDR3 protein: CASSYSLGGRANYGYTF. The CDR3 nucleotides are TGTGCCAGCAGTTACTCTCTGGGGGGGAGGGCTAACTATGGCTACACCTTC. The J gene is TRBJ1-2, the V gene TRBV6-5; TRBD1 might be the D (5 bases). In germline, CDR1 is MNHEY, CDR2 SVGAGI. The V and J ends lost 0 bases and 0 bases respectively, with 14 bases between them. The CDR3 is 17 residues long.

This clonotype was observed a few times. V is TRBV12-3 or TRBV12-4 and J is TRBJ2-5; D remains ambiguous. Deletions cut 8 bases from V and 4 bases from J, with 17 bases between. The CDR3 totals 14 residues. CDR3 region: CASAPAIARETQYF. As DNA, the CDR3 is TGTGCCAGCGCTCCGGCGATAGCTCGAGAGACCCAGTACTTC.

The chain joins TRBV7-8 to TRBJ1-1; 9 bases agree with TRBD1. The ends lost 5 bases at V and 5 bases at J; junction bases unmatched: 12. CDR3 length: 16 amino acids. Germline CDR1 reads SGHVS; CDR2 reads FQNEAQ. CDR3 amino acids: CASSPGGRDRETEAFF. CDR3 sequence (DNA): TGTGCCAGCAGCCCCGGAGGTAGGGACAGGGAAACTGAAGCTTTCTTT.

The rearrangement links TRBV9 to TRBJ2-1; D possibly matches TRBD1 or TRBD2 (6 bases each). This CDR3 comprises 16 residues. Trimming took off 2 bases at V and 4 bases at J, with 16 bases between the two ends. The germline CDR1 and CDR2 sequences are SGDLS and YYNGEE. In DNA form, the CDR3 reads TGTGCCAGCAGCGTGGGGGGCTCCCAGTGGTACAATGAGCAGTTCTTC. Its protein is CASSVGGSQWYNEQFF.

In DNA form, the CDR3 reads TGCAGTGCTAGAGAGAGCGGGGGCGGCGCAGATACGCAGTATTTT. Residues: CSARESGGGADTQYF. This chain uses TRBV20-1 with TRBJ2-3, with 8 nucleotides matching TRBD2. Germline V gene lookup returns CDR1 DFQATT and CDR2 SNEGSKA (reference sequence). V trimming: 0 bases; J trimming: 4 bases; junction bases outside the gene matches: 6. The CDR3 sequence is 15 residues long.

The chain combines TRBV5-1 with TRBJ2-3, with D possibly being TRBD2 (5 bases). This CDR3 has 12 amino acids. Deletions cut 0 bases from V and 10 bases from J, with 9 bases between. The V gene's germline CDR1 is SGHRS and CDR2 YFSETQ. The CDR3 nucleotides read TGCGCCAGCAGCTTGGCGGGAAGGGCGCAGTATTTT. It specifies CASSLAGRAQYF.

J is TRBJ2-7 and V is TRBV20-1; 7 positions match TRBD2. The CDR3 sequence is 14 residues long. Trimming cost V 6 bases and J 0 bases; bases outside gene matches: 8. Germline loops: CDR1 DFQATT, CDR2 SNEGSKA (reference sequence). The CDR3 DNA sequence: TGCAGTGCCAAGCGGGAACTTAACTCCTACGAGCAGTACTTC. It yields the protein CSAKRELNSYEQYF.

The rearrangement links TRBV18 to TRBJ1-6; D possibly corresponds to TRBD1 (5 bases). The CDR3 totals 17 residues. Germline CDR1 is KGHSH and CDR2 is LQKENI. V lost 3 bases to trimming and J lost 3 bases, with 15 bases between them. The CDR3 DNA reads TGTGCCAGCTCACCCTACGACAGAATACACTATAATTCACCCCTCCACTTT. Protein sequence: CASSPYDRIHYNSPLHF. The whole variable domain, filled in from reference TRBV18 and TRBJ1-6, reads NAGVMQNPRHLVRRRGQEARLRCSPMKGHSHVYWYRQLPEEGLKFMVYLQKENIIDESGMPKERFSAEFPKEGPSILRIQQVVRGDSAAYFCASSPYDRIHYNSPLHFGNGTRLTVT.

This clonotype was picked up a small number of times. The V call is TRBV29-1, the J call TRBJ2-1; D perhaps matches TRBD1 (5 bases). The germline V and J ends were trimmed by 7 bases and 8 bases, with 15 bases remaining between them. Germline V CDR1 and CDR2: SQVTM, ANQGSEA. This CDR3 spans 12 amino acids. The CDR3 bases are TGCAGCGGGACAAGTCCTGGGGATGAGCAGTTCTTC. Residues: CSGTSPGDEQFF.

This clonotype was seen more than once but under ten times. The J gene is TRBJ2-7, the V gene TRBV7-7; the match to TRBD2 covers 9 bases. V trimming: 1 base; J trimming: 5 bases; junction bases outside the gene matches: 9. From germline, CDR1 is SSHAT and CDR2 FNYEAQ (reference sequence). CDR3 length equals 16 residues. The CDR3 sequence: CASSLGAGGPADEQYF. The DNA of the CDR3 is TGTGCCAGCAGCTTAGGGGCGGGGGGGCCAGCTGACGAGCAGTACTTC. Together with reference TRBV7-7 and TRBJ2-7, the CDR3 gives the full variable domain: GAGVSQSPRYKVTKRGQDVTLRCDPISSHATLYWYQQALGQGPEFLTYFNYEAQPDKSGLPSDRFSAERPEGSISTLTIQRTEQRDSAMYRCASSLGAGGPADEQYFGPGTRLTVT.

Only a few counts were recorded for this clonotype. V gene TRBV4-1 combines with J gene TRBJ1-2; the match to TRBD1 covers 7 bases. V trimming: 0 bases; J trimming: 4 bases; junction bases outside the gene matches: 2. The germline CDR1 and CDR2 sequences are MGHRA and YSYEKL. The CDR3 loop spans 14 amino acids. In DNA form, the CDR3 reads TGCGCCAGCAGCCAAGAGAGGGGGCCCTATGGCTACACCTTC. Protein product: CASSQERGPYGYTF.

The V gene is TRBV5-1, the J gene TRBJ2-7, with 9 bases lining up with TRBD1. There are 14 residues in the CDR3. J gave up 2 bases and V 3 bases, and 3 bases lay outside the gene matches. Germline assignment: CDR1 SGHRS and CDR2 YFSETQ. This CDR3 is CASSYGTGPYEQYF. The CDR3 nucleotides read TGCGCCAGCAGCTATGGGACAGGGCCCTACGAGCAGTACTTC.

This clonotype was observed a handful of times. The chain uses TRBV10-2 and TRBJ2-1; possibly TRBD1 for D (6 bases). Trimming removed 6 bases at V and 8 bases at J, with 11 bases between. The CDR3 contains 12 residues. Germline values: CDR1 WSHSY, CDR2 SAAADI. This CDR3 reads CASRDSFYEQFF. For the CDR3, the DNA is TGCGCCAGCAGGGACAGTTTCTATGAGCAGTTCTTC.

This clonotype was picked up a small number of times. The DNA is left out, because the CDR3 cannot be placed on it with certainty; the CDR3 is given as TCRdb lists it. The rearrangement uses TRBV5-5 and TRBJ2-2; the table names TRBD1, a call not compared with the DNA. The length of the CDR3 is 14 amino acids, counting both ends. The germline gives CDR1 SGHKS, CDR2 YYEKEE (reference sequence). The CDR3 region is CASSFGAGTGELFF.

This chain connects TRBV11-2 to TRBJ1-2; TRBD1 matches 9 bases. With V trimmed by 1 base and J by 12 bases, 9 bases remained unmatched. The germline gives CDR1 SGHAT, CDR2 FQNNGV. CDR3 length: 14 residues. The DNA of the CDR3 is TGTGCCAGCAGCTTAGGTTCGGGGACAGGGATCCACACCTTC. Translation: CASSLGSGTGIHTF. The variable domain in full, with the rest retrieved from reference TRBV11-2 and TRBJ1-2, is EAGVAQSPRYKIIEKRQSVAFWCNPISGHATLYWYQQILGQGPKLLIQFQNNGVVDDSQLPKDRFSAERLKGVDSTLKIQPAKLEDSAVYLCASSLGSGTGIHTFGSGTRLTVV.

This clonotype showed up just a few times. CDR3 bases: TGTGCCAGCAGCGTAGCGGGACAGGGAGTTAACGAGCAGTACTTC. Protein: CASSVAGQGVNEQYF. This chain connects TRBV9 to TRBJ2-7, with 9 bases matching TRBD1. The CDR3 is 15 residues long. Germline V gene lookup returns CDR1 SGDLS and CDR2 YYNGEE. V shed 0 bases, J shed 5 bases, and the junction held 6 bases outside the gene matches. The variable domain in full, completed from reference TRBV9 and TRBJ2-7, reads DSGVTQTPKHLITATGQRVTLRCSPRSGDLSVYWYQQSLDQGLQFLIQYYNGEERAKGNILERFSAQQFPDLHSELNLSSLELGDSALYFCASSVAGQGVNEQYFGPGTRLTVT.